This entry features one TCR beta chain sequence. Its target antigen remains unknown. Per-base quality was not reported, and no clone a single base away is much larger than it. The source of the sample is a study of radiotherapy plus CTLA-4 blockade in lung cancer (dated by TCRdb to the late 2010s). About the study as a whole: Objective responses were observed in about 17% of enrolled patients, and disease control was achieved in 31%. Here is what the overall study found, with its caveats: Increased serum interferon-beta after radiation, together with early dynamic changes in blood T cell clones, were reported to be the strongest predictors of response. After treatment with radiotherapy and ipilimumab, TCR clones that came from tumors expanded in the peripheral blood.

Focal radiation therapy combined with CTLA-4 blockade (ipilimumab) was tested in patients with chemo-refractory metastatic non-small-cell lung cancer. The CDR3 covers 15 residues, taking in both the cysteine and the phenylalanine. The read is trimmed to its CDR3 DNA, 45 bases read in frame from base 1. Per the germline V gene, MNHEY is the CDR1 and SVGAGI is the CDR2. V loses 0 bases of germline sequence and J loses 4 bases, and the interval between the two ends is 7 bases. Libraries were made using the immunoSEQ multiplex PCR assay. TCRdb re-hosts the immuneACCESS table, in-frame sequences only. Its copies lack some clones; in the studies checked, an unresolved V gene accounts for under half of them, and the cause for the rest is not known. A total of 110,000 or so clones appear in this sample, 78% of them only once. Roughly 5% of the sample belongs to the ten largest clones.

The chain uses TRBV6-5 and TRBJ2-6, with the D gene call left open. The clonotype comes from a human donor with non-small cell lung cancer who had a partial response to radiotherapy plus ipilimumab. This material consisted of peripheral blood, taken from a patient treated with radiotherapy plus ipilimumab. CDR3 sequence: CASSYSSVGANVLTF. The bases are TGTGCCAGCAGTTACTCGAGTGTCGGGGCCAACGTCCTGACTTTC.